This T cell receptor beta chain was captured in a study of blood T cell repertoires in COVID-19. In the study overall: Whether acute or convalescent, the COVID-19 samples came from the United States, Italy and Spain. Sources were T cells, B-cell-depleted T cells, or PBMCs; the material itself was cDNA or gDNA.

Authors' data handling: Nucleated cell number was recorded as an estimate derived from reference gene primer amplification. The data were produced by immunoSEQ multiplex PCR, yet TCRdb's version contains in-frame clones alone and is incomplete. The D gene and trimming were derived from the DNA, and the V and J assignments and clone size from that table. The table records fewer than 300,000 clones, nearly 90% of them present only once. The material sequenced was peripheral blood. This clonotype originated in a man aged 18 to 29 with active or convalescent COVID-19.

CDR3 sequence: CASSQVPGLSGELFF. The CDR3 nucleotides are TGCGCCAGCAGCCAAGTCCCAGGCCTATCCGGGGAGCTGTTTTTT. The chain uses TRBV4-3 and TRBJ2-2, with D unresolved. The CDR3 loop spans 15 amino acids. Germline CDR1 is LGHNA and CDR2 is YSLEER. Trimming took off 1 base at V and 6 bases at J, with 12 bases between the two ends.